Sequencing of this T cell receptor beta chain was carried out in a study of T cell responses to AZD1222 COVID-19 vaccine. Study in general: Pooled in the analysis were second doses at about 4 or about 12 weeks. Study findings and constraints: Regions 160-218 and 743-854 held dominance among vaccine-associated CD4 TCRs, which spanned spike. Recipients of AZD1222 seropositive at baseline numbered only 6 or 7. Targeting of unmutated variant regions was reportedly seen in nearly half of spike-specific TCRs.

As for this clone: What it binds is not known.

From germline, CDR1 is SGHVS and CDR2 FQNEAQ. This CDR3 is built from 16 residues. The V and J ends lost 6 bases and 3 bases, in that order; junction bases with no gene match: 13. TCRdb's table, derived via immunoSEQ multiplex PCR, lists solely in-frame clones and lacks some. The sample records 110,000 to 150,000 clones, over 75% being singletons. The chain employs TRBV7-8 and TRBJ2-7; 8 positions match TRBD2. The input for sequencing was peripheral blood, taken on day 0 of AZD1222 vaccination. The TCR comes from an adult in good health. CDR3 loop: CASSKTGGAEIYEQYF. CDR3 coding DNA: TGTGCCAGCAGTAAGACCGGGGGGGCAGAAATCTACGAGCAGTACTTC.